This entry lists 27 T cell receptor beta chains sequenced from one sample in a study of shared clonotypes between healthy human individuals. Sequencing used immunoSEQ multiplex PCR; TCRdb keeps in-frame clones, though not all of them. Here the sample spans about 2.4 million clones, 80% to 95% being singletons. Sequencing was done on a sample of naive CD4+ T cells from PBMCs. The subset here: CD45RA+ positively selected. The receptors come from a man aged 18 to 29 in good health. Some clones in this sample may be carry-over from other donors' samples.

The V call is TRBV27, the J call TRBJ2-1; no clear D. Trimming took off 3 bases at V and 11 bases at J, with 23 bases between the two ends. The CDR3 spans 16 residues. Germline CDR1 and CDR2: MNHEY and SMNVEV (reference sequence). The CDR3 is CASSFGWRNKPAKQFF. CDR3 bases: TGTGCCAGCAGTTTTGGGTGGCGGAACAAGCCGGCAAAGCAGTTCTTC.

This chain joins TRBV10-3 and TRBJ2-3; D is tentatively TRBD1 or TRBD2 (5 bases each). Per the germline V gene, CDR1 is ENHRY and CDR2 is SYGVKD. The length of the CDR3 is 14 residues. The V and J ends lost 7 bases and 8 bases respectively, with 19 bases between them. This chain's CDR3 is CAIMGLGERGTQYF. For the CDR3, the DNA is TGTGCCATCATGGGTTTGGGGGAGAGGGGTACGCAGTATTTT.

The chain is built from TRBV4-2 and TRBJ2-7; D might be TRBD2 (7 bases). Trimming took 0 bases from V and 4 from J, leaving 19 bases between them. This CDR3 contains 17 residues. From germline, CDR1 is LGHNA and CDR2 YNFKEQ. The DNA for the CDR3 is TGTGCCAGCAGCCAAGATCTTCTCGGGGGGCTTGGGTACGAGCAGTACTTC. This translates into CASSQDLLGGLGYEQYF.

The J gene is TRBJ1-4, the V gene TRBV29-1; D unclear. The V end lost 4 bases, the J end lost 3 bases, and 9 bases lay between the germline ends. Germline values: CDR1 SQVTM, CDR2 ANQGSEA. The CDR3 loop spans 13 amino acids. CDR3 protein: CSVVSGPNEKLFF. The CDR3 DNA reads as TGCAGCGTTGTATCAGGCCCTAATGAAAAACTGTTTTTT.

The CDR3 nucleotides are TGTGCCAGGGGGACTAAACTCGACTCTGGAAACACCATATATTTT. This codes for CARGTKLDSGNTIYF. The chain combines TRBV6-5 with TRBJ1-3; the D gene is possibly TRBD1 (5 bases). Germline CDR1 MNHEY, CDR2 SVGAGI. V lost 9 bases, J lost 0 bases, and 15 bases lay in between. CDR3 length: 15 amino acids.

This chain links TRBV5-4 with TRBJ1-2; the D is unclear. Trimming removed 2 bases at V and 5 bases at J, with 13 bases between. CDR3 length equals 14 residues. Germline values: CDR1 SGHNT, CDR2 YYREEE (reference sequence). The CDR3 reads CASSLRTDGYGYTF. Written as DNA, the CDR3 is TGTGCCAGCAGCTTACGGACTGATGGGTATGGCTACACCTTC.

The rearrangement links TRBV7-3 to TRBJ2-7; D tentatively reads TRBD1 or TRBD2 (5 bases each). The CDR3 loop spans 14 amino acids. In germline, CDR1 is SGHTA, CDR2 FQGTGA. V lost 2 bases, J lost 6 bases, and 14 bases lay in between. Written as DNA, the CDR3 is TGTGCCAGCAGCTTATTTGCGGATGGGGGCGAGCAGTACTTC. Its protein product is CASSLFADGGEQYF.

The CDR3 sequence is CASSYKPHYGYTF. CDR3 coding DNA: TGTGCCAGCAGTTATAAGCCTCACTATGGCTACACCTTC. The V call is TRBV28, the J call TRBJ1-2, with D uncertain. V lost 4 bases to trimming and J lost 3 bases, with 9 bases between them. The CDR3 is 13 residues long. Looked up from germline, CDR1 is MDHEN and CDR2 is SYDVKM.

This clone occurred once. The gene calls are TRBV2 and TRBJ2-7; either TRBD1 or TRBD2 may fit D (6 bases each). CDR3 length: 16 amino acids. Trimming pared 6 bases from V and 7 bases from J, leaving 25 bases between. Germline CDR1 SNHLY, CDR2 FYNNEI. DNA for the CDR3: TGTGCCAGCAGCGTCCTAGAACTAGCCCTAAGGGGGGAGCAGTACTTC. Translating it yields CASSVLELALRGEQYF.

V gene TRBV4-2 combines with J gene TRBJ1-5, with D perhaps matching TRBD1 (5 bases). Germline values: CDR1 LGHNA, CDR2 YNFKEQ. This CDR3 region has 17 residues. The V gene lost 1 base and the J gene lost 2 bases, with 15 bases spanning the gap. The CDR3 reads CASSQGVGQGGNQPQHF. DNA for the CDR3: TGTGCCAGCAGCCAAGGAGTGGGGCAGGGAGGCAATCAGCCCCAGCATTTT.

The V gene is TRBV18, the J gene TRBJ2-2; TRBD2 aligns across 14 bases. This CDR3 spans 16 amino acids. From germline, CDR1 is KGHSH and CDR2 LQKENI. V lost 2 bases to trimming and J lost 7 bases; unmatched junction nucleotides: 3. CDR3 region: CASSPGTSGRYGELFF. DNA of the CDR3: TGTGCCAGCTCACCAGGGACTAGCGGGAGATACGGGGAGCTGTTTTTT.

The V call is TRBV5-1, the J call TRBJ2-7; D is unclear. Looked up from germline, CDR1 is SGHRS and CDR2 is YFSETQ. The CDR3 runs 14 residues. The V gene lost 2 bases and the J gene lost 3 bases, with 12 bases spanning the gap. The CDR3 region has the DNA TGCGCCAGCAGCTTTAACTATGGAGACTACGAGCAGTACTTC. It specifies CASSFNYGDYEQYF.

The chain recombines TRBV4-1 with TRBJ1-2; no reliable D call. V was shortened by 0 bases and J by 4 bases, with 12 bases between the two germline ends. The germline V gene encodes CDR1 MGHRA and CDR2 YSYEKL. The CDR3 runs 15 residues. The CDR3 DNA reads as TGCGCCAGCAGCCAAGAGGATACGACCCCCTATGGCTACACCTTC. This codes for CASSQEDTTPYGYTF.

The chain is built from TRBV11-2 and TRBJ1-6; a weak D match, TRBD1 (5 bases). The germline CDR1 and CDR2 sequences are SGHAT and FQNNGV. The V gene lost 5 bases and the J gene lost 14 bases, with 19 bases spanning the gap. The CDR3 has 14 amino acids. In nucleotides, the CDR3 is TGTGCCAGCAGCCGAGGTGGCCCCACGGGGGCCCTCCACTTT. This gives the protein CASSRGGPTGALHF.

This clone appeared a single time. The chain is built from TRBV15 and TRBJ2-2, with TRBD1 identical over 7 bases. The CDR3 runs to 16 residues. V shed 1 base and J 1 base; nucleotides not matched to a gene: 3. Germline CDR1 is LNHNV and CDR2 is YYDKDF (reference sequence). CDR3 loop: CATSRGDSLNTGELFF. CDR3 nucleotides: TGTGCCACCAGCAGAGGGGACAGTCTGAACACCGGGGAGCTGTTTTTT.

The CDR3 protein is CASSQTRTSGPPDTQYF. The CDR3 nucleotides read TGTGCCAGCAGCCAAACCCGGACTAGCGGACCCCCGGATACGCAGTATTTT. The J gene is TRBJ2-3, the V gene TRBV14; 10 nucleotides match TRBD2. V was clipped by 2 bases and J by 6 bases; unmatched bases: 11. This CDR3 comprises 17 residues. Germline lookup yields CDR1 SGHDN and CDR2 FVKESK. The full variable domain, in which reference TRBV14 and TRBJ2-3 provide the parts outside the CDR3, is EAGVTQFPSHSVIEKGQTVTLRCDPISGHDNLYWYRRVMGKEIKFLLHFVKESKQDESGMPNNRFLAERTGGTYSTLKVQPAELEDSGVYFCASSQTRTSGPPDTQYFGPGTRLTVL.

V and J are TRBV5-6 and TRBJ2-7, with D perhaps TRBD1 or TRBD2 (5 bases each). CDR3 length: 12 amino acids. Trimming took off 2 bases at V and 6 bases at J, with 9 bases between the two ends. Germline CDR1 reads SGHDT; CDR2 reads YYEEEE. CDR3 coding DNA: TGTGCCAGCAGCTTAGTTGGGGGCGAGCAGTACTTC. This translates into CASSLVGGEQYF.

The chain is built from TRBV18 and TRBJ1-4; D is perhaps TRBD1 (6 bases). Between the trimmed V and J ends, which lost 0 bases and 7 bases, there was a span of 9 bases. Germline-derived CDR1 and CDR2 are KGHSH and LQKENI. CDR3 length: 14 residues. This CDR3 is CASSPPDSFEKLFF. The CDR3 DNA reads TGTGCCAGCTCACCACCGGACAGTTTTGAAAAACTGTTTTTT.

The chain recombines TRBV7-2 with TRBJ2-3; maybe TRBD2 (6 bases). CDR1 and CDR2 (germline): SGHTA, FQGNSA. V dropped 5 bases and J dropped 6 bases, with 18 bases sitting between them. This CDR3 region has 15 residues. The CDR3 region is CASSQRGMSRDTQYF. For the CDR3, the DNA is TGTGCCAGCAGCCAACGCGGGATGAGCAGGGATACGCAGTATTTT.

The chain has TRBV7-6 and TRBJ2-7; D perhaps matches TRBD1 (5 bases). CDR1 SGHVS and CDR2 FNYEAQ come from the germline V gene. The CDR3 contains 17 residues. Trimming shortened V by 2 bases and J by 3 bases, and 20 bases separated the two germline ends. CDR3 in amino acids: CASSLLGAAYSNYEQYF. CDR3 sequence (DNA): TGTGCCAGCAGCTTATTAGGGGCAGCGTATTCGAACTACGAGCAGTACTTC. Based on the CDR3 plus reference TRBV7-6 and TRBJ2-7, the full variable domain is GAGVSQSPRYKVTKRGQDVALRCDPISGHVSLYWYRQALGQGPEFLTYFNYEAQQDKSGLPNDRFSAERPEGSISTLTIQRTEQRDSAMYRCASSLLGAAYSNYEQYFGPGTRLTVT.

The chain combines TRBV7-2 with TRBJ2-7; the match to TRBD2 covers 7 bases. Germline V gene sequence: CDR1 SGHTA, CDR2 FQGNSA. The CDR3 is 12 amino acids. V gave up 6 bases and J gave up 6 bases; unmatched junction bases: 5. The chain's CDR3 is CASRSPGGEQYF. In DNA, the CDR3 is TGTGCCAGCAGGTCGCCGGGGGGCGAGCAGTACTTC. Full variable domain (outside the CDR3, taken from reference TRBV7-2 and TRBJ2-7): GAGVSQSPSNKVTEKGKDVELRCDPISGHTALYWYRQSLGQGLEFLIYFQGNSAPDKSGLPSDRFSAERTGGSVSTLTIQRTQQEDSAVYLCASRSPGGEQYFGPGTRLTVT.

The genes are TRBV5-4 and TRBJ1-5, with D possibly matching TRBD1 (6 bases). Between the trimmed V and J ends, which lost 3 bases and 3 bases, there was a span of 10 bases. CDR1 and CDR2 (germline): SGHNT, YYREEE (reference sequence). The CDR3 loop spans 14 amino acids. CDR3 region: CASSSRGDNQPQHF. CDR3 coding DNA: TGTGCCAGCAGCTCTAGGGGGGACAATCAGCCCCAGCATTTT.

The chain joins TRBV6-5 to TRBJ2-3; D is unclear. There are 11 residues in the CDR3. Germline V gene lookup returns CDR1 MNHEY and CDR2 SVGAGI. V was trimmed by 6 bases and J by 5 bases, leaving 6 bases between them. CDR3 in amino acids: CASRGRDTQYF. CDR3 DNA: TGTGCCAGCAGAGGTAGAGATACGCAGTATTTT.

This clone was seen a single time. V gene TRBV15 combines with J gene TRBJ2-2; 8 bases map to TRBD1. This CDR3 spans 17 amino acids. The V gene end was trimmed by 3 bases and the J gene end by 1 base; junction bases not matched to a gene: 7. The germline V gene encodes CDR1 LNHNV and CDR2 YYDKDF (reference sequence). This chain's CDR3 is CATSRAPGTGNTGELFF. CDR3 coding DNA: TGTGCCACCAGCAGGGCCCCCGGGACAGGGAACACCGGGGAGCTGTTTTTT.

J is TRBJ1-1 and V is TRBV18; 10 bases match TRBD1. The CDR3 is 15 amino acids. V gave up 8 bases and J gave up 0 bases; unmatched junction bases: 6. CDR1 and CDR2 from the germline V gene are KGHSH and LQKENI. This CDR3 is CASPPTGGLNTEAFF. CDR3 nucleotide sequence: TGTGCCAGCCCGCCGACAGGGGGCCTGAACACTGAAGCTTTCTTT.

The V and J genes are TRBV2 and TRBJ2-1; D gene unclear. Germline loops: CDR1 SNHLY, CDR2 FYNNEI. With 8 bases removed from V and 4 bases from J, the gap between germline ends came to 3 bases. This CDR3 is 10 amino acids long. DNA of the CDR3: TGTGCCAGCGCTTACAATGAGCAGTTCTTC. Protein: CASAYNEQFF.

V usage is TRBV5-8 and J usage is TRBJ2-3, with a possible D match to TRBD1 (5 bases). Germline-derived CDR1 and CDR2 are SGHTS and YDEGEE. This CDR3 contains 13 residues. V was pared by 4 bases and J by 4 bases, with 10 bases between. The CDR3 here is CASSTRQSDTQYF. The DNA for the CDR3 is TGTGCCAGCAGCACCCGACAGTCAGATACGCAGTATTTT.